One sample yielded the 26 T cell receptor beta chains listed below, sequenced in a study of CD4+ T cells in melanoma. Sequencing was performed with immunoSEQ multiplex PCR; in TCRdb, only in-frame clones are kept and a portion is missing. Of some 5,000 clones in the sample, about 61% were seen once. The source material was cells from a culture (not recorded whether cultured in vitro). The receptors shown here come from a human donor with melanoma.

In this sample, this clone turned up a few times. The chain links TRBV4-1 to TRBJ1-1, with D uncertain. Per germline, CDR1 MGHRA and CDR2 YSYEKL. V lost 0 bases to trimming and J lost 1 base, with 9 bases between them. This CDR3 has 15 residues. The CDR3, as DNA: TGCGCCAGCAGCCAAGAGGCCGGAAAGAACACTGAAGCTTTCTTT. Translated: CASSQEAGKNTEAFF.

By share of the sample, this clone is medium-sized (0.01 to 0.1%). The rearrangement joins TRBV29-1 to TRBJ1-1; a weak D match, TRBD1 (6 bases). V lost 6 bases to trimming and J lost 8 bases, with 19 bases between them. The CDR3 covers 13 residues. From germline, CDR1 is SQVTM and CDR2 ANQGSEA. The DNA of the CDR3 is TGCAGCGTCGACTTAGGGACACGAACCGAAGCTTTCTTT. It specifies CSVDLGTRTEAFF.

This clone was observed a few times. The J gene is TRBJ2-7, the V gene TRBV19, with D tentatively TRBD1 (6 bases). Germline lookup yields CDR1 LNHDA and CDR2 SQIVND (reference sequence). Trimming stripped 3 bases from V and 6 bases from J, with 9 bases between. The CDR3 spans 12 residues. In nucleotides, the CDR3 is TGTGCCAGTAGTATGGGGGCGGCCGAGCAGTACTTC. Protein sequence: CASSMGAAEQYF.

The chain is built from TRBV4-3 and TRBJ2-2; D tentatively fits TRBD1 or TRBD2 (5 bases each). Germline values: CDR1 LGHNA, CDR2 YSLEER. Trimming removed 0 bases from V and 1 base from J, with 24 bases in between. The CDR3 consists of 21 residues. CDR3 region: CASSQDPGRQPFPKNTGELFF. The DNA for the CDR3 is TGCGCCAGCAGCCAAGATCCTGGGAGACAGCCGTTCCCTAAGAACACCGGGGAGCTGTTTTTT.

J is TRBJ2-5 and V is TRBV28; 7 nucleotides agree with TRBD2. This CDR3 has 12 amino acids. The trim removed 6 bases at V and 7 bases at J, leaving 5 bases unmatched. CDR1 is MDHEN and CDR2 is SYDVKM in the germline V gene. Here the CDR3 reads CASSTGGWTQYF. CDR3 nucleotide sequence: TGTGCCAGCAGCACGGGAGGATGGACCCAGTACTTC.

This chain links TRBV15 with TRBJ1-1, with D tentatively TRBD1 (6 bases). The CDR3 has 15 amino acids. Trimming took off 3 bases at V and 1 base at J, with 12 bases between the two ends. CDR1 is LNHNV, CDR2 YYDKDF, per germline (reference sequence). CDR3 DNA sequence: TGTGCCACCAGCAGTGACAGGTACGCGAACACTGAAGCTTTCTTT. Translated, it gives CATSSDRYANTEAFF.

This clone appeared many times. The chain couples TRBV3-1 (or the pseudogene TRBV3-2) to TRBJ2-7; D call uncertain. Trimming removed 4 bases at V and 2 bases at J, with 15 bases between. CDR1 is LGHDT, CDR2 YNNKEL, per germline (reference sequence). This CDR3 contains 15 residues. The CDR3 here is CASSPQGRFTYEQYF. CDR3 nucleotides: TGTGCCAGCAGCCCCCAAGGGCGGTTCACCTACGAGCAGTACTTC.

V usage is TRBV7-8 and J usage is TRBJ2-1; the D gene could be TRBD1 or TRBD2 (5 bases each). The CDR3 loop spans 11 amino acids. CDR1 SGHVS and CDR2 FQNEAQ come from the germline V gene. The germline V and J ends were trimmed by 3 bases and 15 bases, with 12 bases remaining between them. The CDR3 bases are TGTGCCAGCAGCTTCGGGACCCGCCGGTTCTTC. It encodes CASSFGTRRFF.

This chain joins TRBV7-3 and TRBJ2-3; tentative D call: TRBD2 (5 bases). CDR1 and CDR2 from the germline V gene are SGHTA and FQGTGA. V lost 1 base, J lost 4 bases, and 9 bases lay in between. This CDR3 comprises 14 residues. The CDR3 spells CASSLNGLADTQYF. CDR3 coding DNA: TGTGCCAGCAGCTTAAATGGACTGGCAGATACGCAGTATTTT.

This clone was counted once. This chain joins TRBV10-3 and TRBJ1-2; TRBD1 is a possible D gene (5 bases). The CDR3 runs to 14 residues. Trimming took off 7 bases at V and 0 bases at J, with 12 bases between the two ends. CDR1 and CDR2 from the germline V gene are ENHRY and SYGVKD. The CDR3 DNA sequence: TGTGCCATCACCGGGGGAGAGTCTAACTATGGCTACACCTTC. Residues: CAITGGESNYGYTF.

The chain carries TRBV7-9 and TRBJ2-2; D is unresolved. This CDR3 contains 15 residues. V was shortened by 1 base and J by 4 bases, with 10 bases between the two germline ends. Germline lookup yields CDR1 SEHNR and CDR2 FQNEAQ (reference sequence). DNA of the CDR3: TGTGCCAGCAGCTTAGTGGCAGCTTTCACCGGGGAGCTGTTTTTT. Amino acid sequence: CASSLVAAFTGELFF. Looking up the rest from reference TRBV7-9 and TRBJ2-2 gives the full variable domain: DTGVSQNPRHKITKRGQNVTFRCDPISEHNRLYWYRQTLGQGPEFLTYFQNEAQLEKSRLLSDRFSAERPKGSFSTLEIQRTEQGDSAMYLCASSLVAAFTGELFFGEGSRLTVL.

The chain is built from TRBV4-1 and TRBJ2-1; D is possibly TRBD1 or TRBD2 (6 bases each). V was clipped by 0 bases and J by 4 bases, with 13 bases between them. The CDR3 sequence is 16 residues long. Germline values: CDR1 MGHRA, CDR2 YSYEKL. CDR3 in DNA: TGCGCCAGCAGCCAAGATGTGAGGGGGACTTACAATGAGCAGTTCTTC. It translates to CASSQDVRGTYNEQFF.

This clone was found a few times. The rearrangement links TRBV5-1 to TRBJ1-1; a weak D match, TRBD1 (5 bases). Germline loops: CDR1 SGHRS, CDR2 YFSETQ. Trimming removed 0 bases at V and 3 bases at J, with 21 bases between. The CDR3 consists of 18 residues. The CDR3 loop is CASSLGVVGGGWDTEAFF. Here the CDR3 DNA reads TGCGCCAGCAGCTTGGGAGTCGTCGGTGGGGGGTGGGACACTGAAGCTTTCTTT. The complete variable domain, with remaining parts taken from reference TRBV5-1 and TRBJ1-1, reads KAGVTQTPRYLIKTRGQQVTLSCSPISGHRSVSWYQQTPGQGLQFLFEYFSETQRNKGNFPGRFSGRQFSNSRSEMNVSTLELGDSALYLCASSLGVVGGGWDTEAFFGQGTRLTVV.

This clone was seen a few times. The chain joins TRBV27 to TRBJ1-2; weak D call: TRBD1 (5 bases). Germline V CDR1 and CDR2: MNHEY, SMNVEV (reference sequence). CDR3 length: 11 residues. V was pared by 8 bases and J by 6 bases, with 10 bases between. The CDR3 reads CASGRGNGYTF. The CDR3 region has the DNA TGTGCCAGCGGGAGGGGTAATGGCTACACCTTC.

The V and J genes are TRBV30 and TRBJ2-5; 11 positions match TRBD2. This CDR3 is 15 amino acids long. Germline CDR1 is GTSNPN and CDR2 is SVGIG (reference sequence). J gave up 5 bases and V 3 bases, and 8 bases lay outside the gene matches. The CDR3 is CAWSNLAGGRETQYF. CDR3 coding DNA: TGTGCCTGGAGCAATCTAGCGGGGGGCCGGGAGACCCAGTACTTC.

V usage is TRBV14 and J usage is TRBJ1-6; D gene uncertain. The germline V gene has CDR1 SGHDN and CDR2 FVKESK. The ends were cut back, 1 base at V and 5 bases at J, with 9 bases in the middle. The CDR3 length is 15 residues. The CDR3 nucleotides are TGTGCCAGCAGCCAAGGTTCAGTAGATAATTCACCCCTCCACTTT. It yields the protein CASSQGSVDNSPLHF.

The chain uses TRBV3-1 (or the pseudogene TRBV3-2) and TRBJ2-7; no clear D gene. There are 13 residues in the CDR3. V lost 0 bases and J lost 10, with 13 bases in between. The germline gives CDR1 LGHDT, CDR2 YNNKEL (reference sequence). The CDR3 DNA reads as TGTGCCAGCAGCCAAGACAGAGCCACGCATCAGTACTTC. Encoded protein: CASSQDRATHQYF.

This clone occurred a few times. The rearrangement uses TRBV6-5 and TRBJ2-1; D may correspond to TRBD1 or TRBD2 (5 bases each). The CDR3 has 13 amino acids. The V and J ends lost 2 bases and 7 bases respectively, with 9 bases between them. Per germline, CDR1 MNHEY and CDR2 SVGAGI. CDR3 region: CASSYGGKNEQFF. The CDR3 DNA is TGTGCCAGCAGTTACGGGGGTAAGAATGAGCAGTTCTTC.

This clone qualifies as medium-sized. The chain employs TRBV7-9 and TRBJ2-7, with D possibly TRBD1 on 6 matching bases. CDR3 length: 16 amino acids. Germline assignment: CDR1 SEHNR and CDR2 FQNEAQ (reference sequence). V shed 4 bases and J shed 4 bases, with 20 bases lying between them. CDR3 in DNA: TGTGCCAGCAGCTCCCCCGGTGGCAGGGGCTTTTACGAGCAGTACTTC. It specifies CASSSPGGRGFYEQYF.

The rearrangement uses TRBV5-5 and TRBJ2-5; 13 bases align to TRBD2. This CDR3 has 15 amino acids. Trimming at V came to 2 bases and at J to 5 bases, leaving 3 bases not matched to a gene. The germline V gene has CDR1 SGHKS and CDR2 YYEKEE (reference sequence). The CDR3 protein is CASSLLAGGLETQYF. The CDR3 coding sequence is TGTGCCAGCAGCTTACTAGCGGGGGGGCTTGAGACCCAGTACTTC.

The V call is TRBV19, the J call TRBJ1-5; D might be TRBD1 (6 bases). The CDR3 loop spans 15 amino acids. Trimming took 6 bases from V and 7 from J, leaving 19 bases between them. Germline CDR1 LNHDA, CDR2 SQIVND (reference sequence). CDR3 in amino acids: CASSLGGQGGQPQHF. The CDR3 DNA reads as TGTGCCAGTAGCCTCGGGGGGCAGGGCGGGCAGCCCCAGCATTTT. Filled out from reference TRBV19 and TRBJ1-5, the complete variable domain reads DGGITQSPKYLFRKEGQNVTLSCEQNLNHDAMYWYRQDPGQGLRLIYYSQIVNDFQKGDIAEGYSVSREKKESFPLTVTSAQKNPTAFYLCASSLGGQGGQPQHFGDGTRLSIL.

This sequence joins TRBV28 and TRBJ1-6, with D maybe TRBD1 (5 bases). Trimming took 5 bases from V and 14 from J, leaving 16 bases between them. Germline V CDR1 and CDR2: MDHEN, SYDVKM. The CDR3 is made up of 13 amino acids. CDR3 residues: CASSAGGGLALHF. The CDR3 nucleotides read TGTGCCAGCAGTGCCGGGGGGGGTTTAGCCCTCCACTTT.

J is TRBJ1-2 and V is TRBV13, with unresolved D. Germline values: CDR1 PRHDT, CDR2 FYEKMQ (reference sequence). Trimming cost V 5 bases and J 2 bases, with 12 bases left between them. The length of the CDR3 is 14 residues. CDR3 sequence (DNA): TGTGCCAGCAGCCCAAGAGGCCCGAACTATGGCTACACCTTC. It is translated as CASSPRGPNYGYTF. Full variable domain (outside the CDR3, taken from reference TRBV13 and TRBJ1-2): AAGVIQSPRHLIKEKRETATLKCYPIPRHDTVYWYQQGPGQDPQFLISFYEKMQSDKGSIPDRFSAQQFSDYHSELNMSSLELGDSALYFCASSPRGPNYGYTFGSGTRLTVV.

The chain employs TRBV2 and TRBJ2-7; 7 bases line up with TRBD1. The CDR3 loop spans 13 amino acids. V lost 6 bases and J lost 5; bases outside the gene matches: 7. Germline CDR1 SNHLY, CDR2 FYNNEI. The CDR3 bases are TGTGCCAGCAGCAGACAGGGCTTCGACGAGCAGTACTTC. Amino acid sequence: CASSRQGFDEQYF. The full variable domain, with the rest looked up from reference TRBV2 and TRBJ2-7, is EPEVTQTPSHQVTQMGQEVILRCVPISNHLYFYWYRQILGQKVEFLVSFYNNEISEKSEIFDDQFSVERPDGSNFTLKIRSTKLEDSAMYFCASSRQGFDEQYFGPGTRLTVT.

The chain recombines TRBV19 with TRBJ1-4; TRBD1 matches at 8 bases. Germline assignment: CDR1 LNHDA and CDR2 SQIVND (reference sequence). The CDR3 loop spans 13 amino acids. After removal of 7 bases from V and 4 bases from J, the junction contained 2 bases not matched to a gene. The chain's CDR3 is CASTDRGNEKLFF. The CDR3 DNA reads as TGTGCCAGTACCGACAGGGGTAATGAAAAACTGTTTTTT.

J is TRBJ1-6 and V is TRBV7-9, with D tentatively TRBD1 (5 bases). V was cut by 4 bases and J by 7 bases, with 20 bases left in between. This CDR3 has 17 residues. CDR1 is SEHNR, CDR2 FQNEAQ, per germline (reference sequence). CDR3 bases: TGTGCCAGCAGCTCCCTTATGAGGGCAGGGTTGAATTCACCCCTCCACTTT. As protein: CASSSLMRAGLNSPLHF.